The 27 T cell receptor beta chains given below trace back to one sample, sequenced in a study of vaccination and CD4 T cells after COVID-19. Antigen specificity for these receptors is unknown. Scientists ran DNA taken from cultured CD4+ T cells through the Oncomine TCR Beta short-read assay for sequencing. TCRdb itself ran the PCR reads through MiXCR, one entry per CDR3 protein. The sample includes around 15,000 distinct CDR3 sequences, approximately 54% of them seen just once. Specified time point: late sampling 161 to 241 days after vaccination in a few convalescent patients. Regarding treatment: roughly 10-day PBMC culture with coronavirus spike peptide pools or control peptides (ViraFEST assay). The sample consisted of CD4+ T cells from blood, cultured in vitro, taken about 7 months after SARS-CoV-2 vaccination. These receptors were collected from a human donor who had recovered from COVID-19.

This clonotype was picked up a small number of times. J is TRBJ1-1 and V is TRBV7-8; 8 bases line up with TRBD1. Trimming removed 4 bases from V and 0 bases from J; junction bases left unmatched: 4. The CDR3 has 15 amino acids. Germline CDR1 reads SGHVS; CDR2 reads FQNEAQ. CDR3 bases: TGTGCCAGCAGCTCTCGGGGACAGGTGAACACTGAAGCTTTCTTT. Residues: CASSSRGQVNTEAFF.

The rearrangement uses TRBV7-2 and TRBJ2-5; 12 bases are shared with TRBD2. CDR3 length equals 19 residues. V dropped 5 bases and J dropped 0; count of bases not matched to a gene: 13. The germline V gene encodes CDR1 SGHTA and CDR2 FQGNSA. The chain's CDR3 is CASSPRLAGVLGYQETQYF. CDR3 DNA: TGTGCCAGCAGCCCACGACTAGCGGGAGTACTCGGGTACCAAGAGACCCAGTACTTC.

This clonotype was found a few times. The chain combines TRBV6-2 or TRBV6-3 with TRBJ2-5; possible D gene TRBD2, 5 bases. Between the trimmed V and J ends, which lost 7 bases and 4 bases, there was a span of 22 bases. Germline CDR1 MNHEY, CDR2 SVGEGT. The CDR3 spans 16 residues. In DNA form, the CDR3 reads TGTGCCAGCACCTACCGCCCGGGGTCGGCATCAGAGACCCAGTACTTC. The encoded protein is CASTYRPGSASETQYF.

This rearrangement joins TRBV20-1 to TRBJ2-1; D tentatively reads TRBD1 or TRBD2 (8 bases each). V shed 2 bases and J shed 3 bases, with 32 bases lying between them. There are 21 residues in the CDR3. From germline, CDR1 is DFQATT and CDR2 SNEGSKA (reference sequence). CDR3: CSARNRGMGRPGGTGYNEQFF. Written as DNA, the CDR3 is TGCAGTGCTAGAAACAGGGGGATGGGTCGGCCGGGAGGGACGGGCTACAATGAGCAGTTCTTC.

The rearrangement links TRBV4-1 to TRBJ1-2; tentatively, D is TRBD1 (5 bases). Deletions cut 0 bases from V and 5 bases from J, with 16 bases between. Germline V gene data show CDR1 as MGHRA and CDR2 as YSYEKL. The CDR3 totals 16 residues. In DNA, the CDR3 is TGCGCCAGCAGCCAAGAATGGACATCCGGGGGTTATGGCTACACCTTC. As protein: CASSQEWTSGGYGYTF.

The rearrangement uses TRBV7-2 and TRBJ2-2; a possible D gene is TRBD2 (6 bases). This CDR3 contains 14 residues. CDR1 is SGHTA, CDR2 FQGNSA, per germline. The V gene lost 5 bases and the J gene lost 1 base, with 8 bases spanning the gap. The DNA for the CDR3 is TGTGCCAGCAGCGCGGGGCTGAACACCGGGGAGCTGTTTTTT. It translates to CASSAGLNTGELFF.

Within the sample, this clonotype is large. The CDR3 nucleotides read TGTGCCAGCAGTTACCCAGGCACAACATGGGGCTACACCTTC. Its translation: CASSYPGTTWGYTF. V usage is TRBV6-2 or TRBV6-3 and J usage is TRBJ1-2; D remains ambiguous. Germline lookup yields CDR1 MNHEY and CDR2 SVGEGT. There are 14 residues in the CDR3. Trimming took off 2 bases at V and 8 bases at J, with 15 bases between the two ends.

This clonotype was recorded only once. This chain connects TRBV20-1 to TRBJ2-7; D not certain. The CDR3 contains 13 residues. V lost 6 bases and J lost 0, with 12 bases in between. Per the germline V gene, CDR1 is DFQATT and CDR2 is SNEGSKA (reference sequence). CDR3 coding DNA: TGCAGTGCCCCCAGTCCAGGCTCCTACGAGCAGTACTTC. Translating it yields CSAPSPGSYEQYF.

This clonotype was counted a few times. This chain uses TRBV20-1 with TRBJ2-3, with 12 positions matching TRBD2. This CDR3 region has 13 residues. The V gene's germline CDR1 is DFQATT and CDR2 SNEGSKA (reference sequence). After removal of 5 bases from V and 6 bases from J, the junction contained 3 bases not matched to a gene. CDR3 sequence: CSALAGGLDTQYF. The CDR3, as DNA: TGCAGTGCTCTAGCGGGGGGGCTCGATACGCAGTATTTT.

The chain couples TRBV20-1 to TRBJ2-5, with 13 positions matching TRBD2. The CDR3 is 15 amino acids. CDR1 and CDR2 from the germline V gene are DFQATT and SNEGSKA (reference sequence). The junction had 9 bases not matched to a gene; V was cut back by 6 bases and J by 5 bases. In DNA form, the CDR3 reads TGCAGTGCCTTATCTGGACTAGCGGGAGACGAGACCCAGTACTTC. This translates into CSALSGLAGDETQYF.

The chain carries TRBV7-8 and TRBJ1-2; D ambiguous. With 5 bases removed from V and 8 bases from J, the gap between germline ends came to 21 bases. The germline CDR1 and CDR2 sequences are SGHVS and FQNEAQ. The CDR3 spans 15 residues. The CDR3, as DNA: TGTGCCAGCAGCCCCAACGGGATCCAATTGGGCGGCTACACCTTC. It encodes CASSPNGIQLGGYTF.

The V call is TRBV24-1, the J call TRBJ2-7, with D possibly TRBD2 on 6 matching bases. Per the germline V gene, CDR1 is KGHDR and CDR2 is SFDVKD. This CDR3 region has 14 residues. Trimming cost V 5 bases and J 6 bases, with 16 bases left between them. The CDR3 here is CATSAGQGLGEQYF. CDR3 bases: TGTGCCACCAGTGCTGGGCAGGGACTGGGCGAGCAGTACTTC.

The chain couples TRBV27 to TRBJ2-1; 9 bases align to TRBD2. The CDR3 contains 16 residues. The J segment lost 1 base and the V segment lost 7 bases, leaving 8 bases of the junction unmatched. CDR1 is MNHEY and CDR2 is SMNVEV in the germline V gene (reference sequence). The CDR3 protein is CASTSGRRGSYNEQFF. Here the CDR3 DNA reads TGTGCCAGCACGAGCGGGAGGCGAGGATCCTACAATGAGCAGTTCTTC.

The V call is TRBV6-1, the J call TRBJ2-5; TRBD1 might be the D (5 bases). The length of the CDR3 is 14 residues. Trimming stripped 3 bases from V and 4 bases from J, with 12 bases between. Germline V CDR1 and CDR2: MNHNS, SASEGT. CDR3 nucleotide sequence: TGTGCCAGCAGTGACCGATATAGGGGAGAGACCCAGTACTTC. It translates to CASSDRYRGETQYF.

The rearrangement links TRBV11-3 to TRBJ1-1; no definite D call. The germline V and J ends were trimmed by 8 bases and 0 bases, with 10 bases remaining between them. The CDR3 runs 13 residues. Germline CDR1 reads SGHNT; CDR2 reads YENEEA. CDR3 sequence reads: CASRRSMNTEAFF. CDR3 in DNA: TGTGCCAGCCGAAGATCCATGAACACTGAAGCTTTCTTT.

The gene calls are TRBV12-5 and TRBJ2-5, with TRBD1 as a possible D gene (6 bases). Trimming took off 1 base at V and 3 bases at J, with 6 bases between the two ends. Germline V gene lookup returns CDR1 LGHNT and CDR2 FRNRAP. The CDR3 has 13 residues. The CDR3 nucleotides read TGTGCTAGTGGTTTGGACAGGGAAGAGACCCAGTACTTC. Translating gives CASGLDREETQYF. The whole variable domain, filled in from reference TRBV12-5 and TRBJ2-5, reads DARVTQTPRHKVTEMGQEVTMRCQPILGHNTVFWYRQTMMQGLELLAYFRNRAPLDDSGMPKDRFSAEMPDATLATLKIQPSEPRDSAVYFCASGLDREETQYFGPGTRLLVL.

This clonotype was seen a handful of times. This chain uses TRBV24-1 with TRBJ2-3; D is ambiguous. The germline CDR1 and CDR2 sequences are KGHDR and SFDVKD. With 4 bases removed from V and 2 bases from J, the gap between germline ends came to 18 bases. The CDR3 is made up of 17 amino acids. The CDR3 reads CATSDPARGKITDTQYF. CDR3 coding DNA: TGTGCCACCAGTGACCCCGCCCGTGGAAAGATCACAGATACGCAGTATTTT.

The rearrangement links TRBV20-1 to TRBJ2-1, with 13 bases that match TRBD2. Germline lookup yields CDR1 DFQATT and CDR2 SNEGSKA (reference sequence). The junction had 11 bases not matched to a gene; V was cut back by 7 bases and J by 8 bases. The CDR3 totals 15 residues. CDR3 residues: CSVYPGLAGRYEQFF. CDR3 nucleotide sequence: TGCAGTGTTTACCCGGGACTAGCGGGAAGGTATGAGCAGTTCTTC.

The chain is built from TRBV11-3 and TRBJ2-5; D unresolved. The CDR3 runs to 12 residues. Germline loops: CDR1 SGHNT, CDR2 YENEEA. The V end lost 4 bases, the J end lost 5 bases, and 8 bases lay between the germline ends. CDR3 residues: CASSSPSETQYF. DNA of the CDR3: TGTGCCAGCAGCTCCCCCTCGGAGACCCAGTACTTC.

The chain couples TRBV20-1 to TRBJ1-1; a possible D gene is TRBD1 (6 bases). The germline V gene has CDR1 DFQATT and CDR2 SNEGSKA (reference sequence). The CDR3 is made up of 14 amino acids. V was clipped by 2 bases and J by 8 bases, with 18 bases between them. The CDR3 DNA reads as TGCAGTGCTAGATCCCAAAGGGGAGACAGGGAAGCTTTCTTT. Protein sequence: CSARSQRGDREAFF.

The chain couples TRBV20-1 to TRBJ2-7, with 16 nucleotides matching TRBD2. There are 15 residues in the CDR3. The V segment lost 4 bases and the J segment 4 bases; nucleotides outside the gene matches: 4. Germline V lookup: CDR1 DFQATT, CDR2 SNEGSKA (reference sequence). CDR3 region: CSATGLAGGPYEQYF. CDR3 sequence (DNA): TGCAGTGCTACGGGACTAGCGGGAGGGCCATACGAGCAGTACTTC.

This clonotype occurred a few times. One end of the junction does not line up with germline, which may come from a read error. The chain couples TRBV7-2 to TRBJ1-2; no clear D. This CDR3 region has 13 residues. Looked up from germline, CDR1 is SGHTA and CDR2 is FQGNSA. In DNA, the CDR3 is TGTGCCAGCAGCTTAAGAACGCGGCAGCCTTGCCTCTTC. Protein: CASSLRTRQPCLF.

This clonotype came up a few times. The rearrangement links TRBV6-1 to TRBJ1-6; unclear D gene. Trimming took 7 bases from V and 0 from J, leaving 13 bases between them. The CDR3 length is 16 residues. Per germline, CDR1 MNHNS and CDR2 SASEGT. The chain's CDR3 is CASTGTASSYNSPLHF. In nucleotides, the CDR3 is TGTGCCAGCACGGGAACGGCGAGCTCCTATAATTCACCCCTCCACTTT.

As to this clonotype: One end of the junction is discordant with germline, which a read error may explain. The rearrangement joins TRBV6-4 to TRBJ2-5; D possibly corresponds to TRBD2 (7 bases). The CDR3 spans 15 residues. From germline, CDR1 is MRHNA and CDR2 SNTAGT. This CDR3 reads CAISDRGGVGETQYF. In nucleotides, the CDR3 is TGTGCCATCAGTGATAGGGGGGGTGTCGGGGAGACCCAGTACTTC.

The chain uses TRBV5-4 and TRBJ2-4; D may correspond to TRBD1 or TRBD2 (5 bases each). Trimming left V 4 bases short and J 1 base short, with 12 bases between. Germline CDR1 is SGHNT and CDR2 is YYREEE (reference sequence). The CDR3 covers 15 residues. The DNA of the CDR3 is TGTGCCAGCAGCCCGACGGGACGGGCCAAAAACATTCAGTACTTC. It yields the protein CASSPTGRAKNIQYF.

J is TRBJ2-1 and V is TRBV20-1; 15 nucleotides align to TRBD2. Germline V gene lookup returns CDR1 DFQATT and CDR2 SNEGSKA (reference sequence). This CDR3 comprises 16 residues. V dropped 8 bases and J dropped 4; count of bases not matched to a gene: 9. CDR3 sequence: CSIRRGTSGRYNEQFF. The CDR3 DNA reads as TGCAGTATCCGCCGAGGGACTAGCGGGAGGTACAATGAGCAGTTCTTC.

CDR3 DNA sequence: TGCAGTGCTAGAGATCGCGTCAGGGGGCAGTCACCCCTCCACTTT. Translating it yields CSARDRVRGQSPLHF. The chain combines TRBV20-1 with TRBJ1-6; 8 bases match TRBD1. The V gene end was trimmed by 0 bases and the J gene end by 10 bases; junction bases not matched to a gene: 8. The germline CDR1 and CDR2 sequences are DFQATT and SNEGSKA (reference sequence). The CDR3 consists of 15 residues.